The 24 T cell receptor beta chains reported below all come from one sample, sequenced in a study of radiotherapy plus CTLA-4 blockade in lung cancer. Libraries were prepared by immunoSEQ multiplex PCR; TCRdb keeps only in-frame clonotypes and omits some of them. The sample includes tens of thousands of clones, over 70% of them seen just once. The input for sequencing was peripheral blood, taken from a patient treated with radiotherapy plus ipilimumab. All receptors derive from a human donor with non-small cell lung cancer who had a partial response to radiotherapy plus ipilimumab.

This sequence joins TRBV9 and TRBJ2-1, with 9 bases identical to TRBD1. V dropped 0 bases and J dropped 4; count of bases not matched to a gene: 2. The germline V gene encodes CDR1 SGDLS and CDR2 YYNGEE. The CDR3 loop spans 15 amino acids. CDR3 loop: CASSVGQGVYNEQFF. CDR3 in DNA: TGTGCCAGCAGCGTAGGACAGGGGGTTTACAATGAGCAGTTCTTC.

The V gene is TRBV7-2, the J gene TRBJ2-7; D ambiguous. Trimming stripped 4 bases from V and 2 bases from J, with 12 bases between. Germline V CDR1 and CDR2: SGHTA, FQGNSA. The CDR3 sequence is 14 residues long. The CDR3 spells CASSSLDRAYEQYF. As DNA, the CDR3 is TGTGCCAGCAGCTCCTTAGACCGGGCCTACGAGCAGTACTTC.

This chain joins TRBV19 and TRBJ2-7; D possibly corresponds to TRBD1 (5 bases). Trimming removed 5 bases at V and 2 bases at J, with 25 bases between. The CDR3 extends over 18 amino acids. Germline V CDR1 and CDR2: LNHDA, SQIVND (reference sequence). The CDR3 here is CASSAETRGQGRAYEQYF. CDR3 nucleotide sequence: TGTGCCAGTAGTGCAGAGACCCGTGGGCAGGGCAGGGCCTACGAGCAGTACTTC.

The chain employs TRBV9 and TRBJ2-1; D is possibly TRBD1 (5 bases). Deletions cut 4 bases from V and 1 base from J, with 12 bases between. The germline V gene has CDR1 SGDLS and CDR2 YYNGEE. The CDR3 has 15 residues. The CDR3 nucleotides read TGTGCCAGCAGCCCCTCGCCAGGGTCCTACAATGAGCAGTTCTTC. Its protein product is CASSPSPGSYNEQFF. Filled out from reference TRBV9 and TRBJ2-1, the complete variable domain reads DSGVTQTPKHLITATGQRVTLRCSPRSGDLSVYWYQQSLDQGLQFLIQYYNGEERAKGNILERFSAQQFPDLHSELNLSSLELGDSALYFCASSPSPGSYNEQFFGPGTRLTVL.

The chain is built from TRBV19 and TRBJ1-1, with D tentatively TRBD1 (6 bases). Germline V lookup: CDR1 LNHDA, CDR2 SQIVND (reference sequence). Trimming stripped 7 bases from V and 4 bases from J, with 16 bases between. This CDR3 spans 14 amino acids. CDR3 loop: CASTQNRDGTEAFF. The CDR3, as DNA: TGTGCCAGTACCCAGAACAGGGATGGCACTGAAGCTTTCTTT.

This chain uses TRBV6-5 with TRBJ2-1; TRBD2 matches at 7 bases. The CDR3 extends over 15 amino acids. The ends lost 5 bases at V and 6 bases at J; junction bases unmatched: 10. From germline, CDR1 is MNHEY and CDR2 SVGAGI. In nucleotides, the CDR3 is TGTGCCAGCAGTCCCCTCCGGGGGGATATCAATGAGCAGTTCTTC. This encodes CASSPLRGDINEQFF.

The rearrangement joins TRBV29-1 to TRBJ2-2; TRBD1 might be the D (6 bases). The germline V and J ends were trimmed by 8 bases and 7 bases, with 17 bases remaining between them. Germline assignment: CDR1 SQVTM and CDR2 ANQGSEA. The CDR3 length is 13 residues. The CDR3 reads CSLLRGGSGELFF. CDR3 DNA sequence: TGCAGCTTATTGAGAGGGGGTAGCGGGGAGCTGTTTTTT.

Of note for this clone: The junction and the germline gene differ at one end; a read error may be behind it. The chain joins TRBV14 to TRBJ2-7; 7 positions match TRBD1. Germline lookup yields CDR1 SGHDN and CDR2 FVKESK. The CDR3 has 11 amino acids. CDR3 DNA sequence: TGTGCCAGCAGCGACCGGGACAGAATTCTCTTC. The encoded protein is CASSDRDRILF.

V and J are TRBV4-1 and TRBJ1-5, with TRBD1 as a possible D gene (5 bases). V was pared by 2 bases and J by 4 bases, with 12 bases between. Germline loops: CDR1 MGHRA, CDR2 YSYEKL. This CDR3 comprises 15 residues. CDR3 sequence (DNA): TGCGCCAGCAGCCAACCCTGGGGGGGGAATCAGCCCCAGCATTTT. Its protein is CASSQPWGGNQPQHF.

The J gene is TRBJ1-6, the V gene TRBV6-6; D gene uncertain. Germline V gene lookup returns CDR1 MNHNY and CDR2 SVGAGI (reference sequence). The CDR3 runs 14 residues. Trimming removed 2 bases at V and 5 bases at J, with 7 bases between. CDR3 residues: CASSYGSDNSPLHF. The CDR3 DNA reads as TGTGCCAGCAGTTACGGTAGTGATAATTCACCCCTCCACTTT.

This clone has just a few counts. This chain joins TRBV12-5 and TRBJ2-7; 9 nucleotides agree with TRBD1. The germline CDR1 and CDR2 sequences are LGHNT and FRNRAP. This CDR3 is built from 14 residues. Trimming took 3 bases from V and 2 from J; bases not matched to a gene: 2. The DNA of the CDR3 is TGTGCTAGTGGTTTTCGGACAGGGGCCTACGAGCAGTACTTC. Amino acid sequence: CASGFRTGAYEQYF.

The gene calls are TRBV6-5 and TRBJ2-1; tentatively, D is TRBD1 (6 bases). The V and J ends lost 10 bases and 9 bases respectively, with 22 bases between them. In germline, CDR1 is MNHEY, CDR2 SVGAGI. The CDR3 is made up of 14 amino acids. CDR3 amino acids: CATVGPGQGGEQFF. CDR3 DNA sequence: TGTGCCACCGTGGGTCCGGGACAAGGTGGTGAGCAGTTCTTC.

Many counts were recorded for this clone. V usage is TRBV7-2 and J usage is TRBJ1-6; no firm D call. The CDR3 length is 16 residues. Germline V gene data show CDR1 as SGHTA and CDR2 as FQGNSA. The ends were cut back, 1 base at V and 9 bases at J, with 16 bases in the middle. CDR3 protein: CASSLDTFHRSSPLHF. The CDR3 region has the DNA TGTGCCAGCAGCTTAGACACCTTTCATCGGAGTTCACCCCTCCACTTT. Full variable domain (missing parts from reference TRBV7-2 and TRBJ1-6): GAGVSQSPSNKVTEKGKDVELRCDPISGHTALYWYRQSLGQGLEFLIYFQGNSAPDKSGLPSDRFSAERTGGSVSTLTIQRTQQEDSAVYLCASSLDTFHRSSPLHFGNGTRLTVT.

V gene TRBV9 combines with J gene TRBJ2-6, with D possibly matching TRBD1 (7 bases). The ends were cut back, 6 bases at V and 4 bases at J, with 20 bases in the middle. The CDR3 extends over 17 amino acids. Germline-derived CDR1 and CDR2 are SGDLS and YYNGEE. CDR3 in amino acids: CASNQGGRGLGANVLTF. CDR3 bases: TGTGCCAGCAACCAGGGGGGCAGGGGATTGGGGGCCAACGTCCTGACTTTC.

This rearrangement joins TRBV5-1 to TRBJ2-1, with TRBD1 matching over 11 bases. This CDR3 contains 16 residues. Germline lookup yields CDR1 SGHRS and CDR2 YFSETQ. Trimming took 4 bases from V and 6 from J; bases not matched to a gene: 9. CDR3 nucleotides: TGCGCCAGCAGCCGGGACGGGACAGGGGGTTTCAATGAGCAGTTCTTC. Its translation is CASSRDGTGGFNEQFF. Using reference TRBV5-1 and TRBJ2-1 for the parts outside the CDR3, the full variable domain is KAGVTQTPRYLIKTRGQQVTLSCSPISGHRSVSWYQQTPGQGLQFLFEYFSETQRNKGNFPGRFSGRQFSNSRSEMNVSTLELGDSALYLCASSRDGTGGFNEQFFGPGTRLTVL.

The chain carries TRBV28 and TRBJ2-7, with TRBD1 identical over 7 bases. The CDR3 extends over 14 amino acids. V was clipped by 2 bases and J by 2 bases; unmatched bases: 3. CDR1 MDHEN and CDR2 SYDVKM come from the germline V gene. The CDR3 region is CASSLDRAPYEQYF. In DNA form, the CDR3 reads TGTGCCAGCAGTTTAGACAGGGCACCCTACGAGCAGTACTTC. The full variable domain, with the rest looked up from reference TRBV28 and TRBJ2-7, is DVKVTQSSRYLVKRTGEKVFLECVQDMDHENMFWYRQDPGLGLRLIYFSYDVKMKEKGDIPEGYSVSREKKERFSLILESASTNQTSMYLCASSLDRAPYEQYFGPGTRLTVT.

The V and J genes are TRBV19 and TRBJ1-2, with D perhaps TRBD1 (6 bases). Germline values: CDR1 LNHDA, CDR2 SQIVND (reference sequence). CDR3 length equals 15 residues. The ends were cut back, 5 bases at V and 7 bases at J, with 20 bases in the middle. This CDR3 reads CASSPNRNRDSGYTF. Written as DNA, the CDR3 is TGTGCCAGTAGTCCGAACCGAAACAGGGATAGTGGCTACACCTTC.

This chain joins TRBV27 and TRBJ1-5, with 10 bases matching TRBD1. V lost 6 bases to trimming and J lost 2 bases; unmatched junction nucleotides: 1. Per germline, CDR1 MNHEY and CDR2 SMNVEV (reference sequence). CDR3 length: 14 amino acids. CDR3 region: CASRGTGGNQPQHF. CDR3 nucleotide sequence: TGTGCCAGCAGGGGGACAGGGGGCAATCAGCCCCAGCATTTT.

The chain recombines TRBV5-8 with TRBJ1-5; 8 nucleotides align to TRBD1. Trimming removed 0 bases from V and 7 bases from J; junction bases left unmatched: 9. Looked up from germline, CDR1 is SGHTS and CDR2 is YDEGEE. This CDR3 is built from 16 residues. CDR3 sequence (DNA): TGTGCCAGCAGCTTGGCCCCAGGGGGCGCGAAACAGCCCCAGCATTTT. This encodes CASSLAPGGAKQPQHF.

This sequence joins TRBV5-1 and TRBJ1-1; 7 bases are a match to TRBD1. J gave up 4 bases and V 2 bases, and 5 bases lay outside the gene matches. The CDR3 contains 14 residues. In germline, CDR1 is SGHRS, CDR2 YFSETQ. CDR3 coding DNA: TGCGCCAGCAGCTTCCGGGACAGTCCCACTGAAGCTTTCTTT. It yields the protein CASSFRDSPTEAFF.

V gene TRBV5-4 combines with J gene TRBJ1-4; D not resolved. Trimming removed 4 bases at V and 0 bases at J, with 10 bases between. CDR3 length equals 15 residues. Germline assignment: CDR1 SGHNT and CDR2 YYREEE (reference sequence). The CDR3 region is CASSTKAATNEKLFF. CDR3 DNA sequence: TGTGCCAGCAGCACCAAAGCGGCAACTAATGAAAAACTGTTTTTT.

The chain has TRBV10-3 and TRBJ2-3, with 13 bases fitting TRBD2. The CDR3 covers 14 residues. CDR1 is ENHRY, CDR2 SYGVKD, per germline. With V trimmed by 6 bases and J by 6 bases, 3 bases remained unmatched. The CDR3 DNA reads TGTGCCATCAGCCGGACTAGCGGGGGTGATACGCAGTATTTT. It yields the protein CAISRTSGGDTQYF.

In DNA form, the CDR3 reads TGTGCTAGTGGACCCGGGACTAGCGGGTATGGTGAGACCCAGTACTTC. Amino acids: CASGPGTSGYGETQYF. V usage is TRBV12-5 and J usage is TRBJ2-5; TRBD2 matches at 12 bases. V lost 6 bases to trimming and J lost 5 bases; unmatched junction nucleotides: 10. The CDR3 totals 16 residues. Germline loops: CDR1 LGHNT, CDR2 FRNRAP.

This clone was detected only a few times. The chain links TRBV27 to TRBJ2-7; TRBD1 aligns across 9 bases. CDR3 length: 15 amino acids. The junction had 6 bases not matched to a gene; V was cut back by 6 bases and J by 0 bases. Germline V CDR1 and CDR2: MNHEY, SMNVEV (reference sequence). The CDR3 loop reads CASRPTGGRSYEQYF. The CDR3 DNA sequence: TGTGCCAGCAGACCCACAGGGGGCCGCTCCTACGAGCAGTACTTC.